The TCR beta chain under discussion was sequenced for a study of early T cells in non-severe SARS-CoV-2 infection. Findings of the study overall: Anti-spike CD8 responses were favored in VDJdb matching, and private and CD4 specificities were missed.

The library protocol tagged individual cDNA molecules with unique molecular identifiers. MiXCR, applied by TCRdb to the 5' RACE reads, yields one record per CDR3 protein. The sample holds about 110,000 distinct CDR3 sequences, around 12% seen once. This clonotype was picked up a small number of times. Antigen: not known. This CDR3 contains 15 residues. The germline CDR1 and CDR2 sequences are SGHNT and YYREEE (reference sequence). Between the trimmed V and J ends, which lost 1 base and 3 bases, there was a span of 12 bases. The chain links TRBV5-4 to TRBJ2-3; weak D call: TRBD2 (6 bases). This specimen consisted of whole blood, obtained at baseline. The sequence was obtained from an adult who was a healthcare worker with PCR-confirmed SARS-CoV-2 infection or an uninfected control (not recorded which). The CDR3 region has the DNA TGTGCCAGCAGCTTGTGGGCAGGGAGGACAGATACGCAGTATTTT. Translation gives CASSLWAGRTDTQYF.